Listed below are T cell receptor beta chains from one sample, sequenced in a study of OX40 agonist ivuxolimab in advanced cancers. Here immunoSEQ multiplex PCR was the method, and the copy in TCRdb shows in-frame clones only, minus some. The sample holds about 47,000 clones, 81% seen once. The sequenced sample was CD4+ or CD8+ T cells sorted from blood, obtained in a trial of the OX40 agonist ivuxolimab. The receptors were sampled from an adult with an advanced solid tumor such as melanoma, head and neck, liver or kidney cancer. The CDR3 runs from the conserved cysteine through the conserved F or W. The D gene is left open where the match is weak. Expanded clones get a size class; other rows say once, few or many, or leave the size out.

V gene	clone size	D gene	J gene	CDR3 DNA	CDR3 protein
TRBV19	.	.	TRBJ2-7	TGTGCCAGTAGTATAGATGCAGGGGCCTACGAGCAGTACTTC	CASSIDAGAYEQYF
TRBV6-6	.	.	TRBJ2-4	TGTGCCAGCACCTTATTAGACGGGGACATTCAGTACTTC	CASTLLDGDIQYF
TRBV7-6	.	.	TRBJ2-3	TGTGCCAGCAGCTTAGGACATACGCAGTATTTT	CASSLGHTQYF
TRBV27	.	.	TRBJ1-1	TGTGCCAGCAGTTTATCTGGACAGCTTGAAGCTTTCTTT	CASSLSGQLEAFF
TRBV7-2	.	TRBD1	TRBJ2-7	TGTGCCAGCAGACCCCGGGACAGCCTCTTCAACGAGCAGTACTTC	CASRPRDSLFNEQYF
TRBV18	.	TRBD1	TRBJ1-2	TGTGCCAGCTCACCAATTCCAGGGGGCGCGAATTATGGCTACACCTTC	CASSPIPGGANYGYTF
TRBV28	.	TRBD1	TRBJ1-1	TGTGCCAGCAGTGCCAGGGGGCGAGGTGAAGCTTTCTTT	CASSARGRGEAFF
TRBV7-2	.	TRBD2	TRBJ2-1	TGTGCCAGCAGCATCGGACTAGCGTTGTACAATGAGCAGTTCTTC	CASSIGLALYNEQFF
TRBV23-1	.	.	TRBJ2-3	TGCGCCGGGCCTAGCACAGATACGCAGTATTTT	CAGPSTDTQYF
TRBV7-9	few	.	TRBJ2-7	TGTGCCAGCGGGGCTGCCTACGAGCAGTACTTC	CASGAAYEQYF
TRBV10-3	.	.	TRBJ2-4	TGTGCCATCAGTGAGCCCGACTCGAGAAACATTCAGTACTTC	CAISEPDSRNIQYF
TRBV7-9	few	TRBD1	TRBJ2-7	TGTGCCAGCAGCTTTCTGGGACAGGTCGGGGATGAGCAGTACTTC	CASSFLGQVGDEQYF
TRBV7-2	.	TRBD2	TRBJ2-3	TGTGCCAGCAGCTTACCCGGGATAGCGGGAGTTACGCAGTATTTT	CASSLPGIAGVTQYF
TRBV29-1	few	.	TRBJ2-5	TGCAGCGTTGACATAGGGGCGGATCAAGAGACCCAGTACTTC	CSVDIGADQETQYF
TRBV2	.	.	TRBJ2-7	TGTGCCAGCAGTGAAGGGCGACTGGGCTACGAGCAGTACTTC	CASSEGRLGYEQYF
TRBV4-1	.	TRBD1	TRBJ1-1	TGCGCCAGCAGCCAGGCCGGGACAGGGTTTCTCACTGAAGCTTTCTTT	CASSQAGTGFLTEAFF
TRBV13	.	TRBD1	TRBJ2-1	TGTGCCAGCAGCTTCTGGACAGGGGGTTCCTACAATGAGCAGTTCTTC	CASSFWTGGSYNEQFF
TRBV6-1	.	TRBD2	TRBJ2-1	TGTGCCAGCAGGCTCGCGGGAGAACTCAATGAGCAGTTCTTC	CASRLAGELNEQFF
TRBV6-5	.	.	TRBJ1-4	TGTGCCAGCAGAACGTCACAGGCTCCTAATGAAAAACTGTTTTTT	CASRTSQAPNEKLFF
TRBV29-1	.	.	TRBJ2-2	TGCAGCGTTGAAGGCGGTATTGCCAACACCGGGGAGCTGTTTTTT	CSVEGGIANTGELFF
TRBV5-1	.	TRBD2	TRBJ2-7	TGCGCCAGCAGCTTGGTTGCGGGAGAGTACGAGCAGTACTTC	CASSLVAGEYEQYF
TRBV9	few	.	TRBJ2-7	TGTGCCAGCAGCGGTGGGCAGACCTACGAGCAGTACTTC	CASSGGQTYEQYF
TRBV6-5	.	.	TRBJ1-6	TGTGCCAGCAGTTACGCGGGGGCGGATAATTCACCCCTCCACTTT	CASSYAGADNSPLHF
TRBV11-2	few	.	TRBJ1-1	TGTGCCAGCAGCCTAGAAGGACCTTTGGGCACTGAAGCTTTCTTT	CASSLEGPLGTEAFF
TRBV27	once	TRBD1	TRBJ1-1	TGTGCCAGCGGCCCCGGGACAGGGGGCTTGAACACTGAAGCTTTCTTT	CASGPGTGGLNTEAFF
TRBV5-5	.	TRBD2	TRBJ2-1	TGTGCCAGCAGCGTTACTAGCGGGAGGTACAATGAGCAGTTCTTC	CASSVTSGRYNEQFF
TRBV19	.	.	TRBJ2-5	TGTGCCAGTAGCTCCTCCCGACACTCGCAAGAGACCCAGTACTTC	CASSSSRHSQETQYF
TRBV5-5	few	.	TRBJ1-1	TGTGCCAGCAGCTGGGACCTGAACACTGAAGCTTTCTTT	CASSWDLNTEAFF
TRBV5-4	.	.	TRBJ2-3	TGTGCTCAGCACGATATCACAGATACGCAGTATTTT	CAQHDITDTQYF
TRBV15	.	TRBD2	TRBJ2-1	TGTGCCACCAGCAGAGGGCCGGGAGGGGGCAATGAGCAGTTCTTC	CATSRGPGGGNEQFF
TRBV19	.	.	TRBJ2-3	TGTGCCAGTAGTATCCTGGGCCCAGATACGCAGTATTTT	CASSILGPDTQYF
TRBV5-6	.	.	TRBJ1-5	TGTGCCAGCAGCTTCCGGGACAGCAATCAGCCCCAGCATTTT	CASSFRDSNQPQHF
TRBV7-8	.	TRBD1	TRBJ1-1	TGTGCCAGCAGCTTAGCCAATACAGGGGCTGACACTGAAGCTTTCTTT	CASSLANTGADTEAFF
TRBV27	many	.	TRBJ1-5	TGTGCCAGCAGGTTTGGGGGGGATAGCAATCAGCCCCAGCATTTT	CASRFGGDSNQPQHF
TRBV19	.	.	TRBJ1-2	TGTGCCAGTAGTTTGTCCCGGGCTGGTGGCTACACCTTC	CASSLSRAGGYTF
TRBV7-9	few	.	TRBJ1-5	TGTGCCAGCAGCTTAGGACATAATCAGCCCCAGCATTTT	CASSLGHNQPQHF
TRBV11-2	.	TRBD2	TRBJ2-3	TGTGCCAGCAGCTTCTCACTAGCGGGGGGGAGGACAGATACGCAGTATTTT	CASSFSLAGGRTDTQYF
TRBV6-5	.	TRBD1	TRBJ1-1	TGTGCCAGCAGTTCCGGACAGGGGATCTCTGAAGCTTTCTTT	CASSSGQGISEAFF
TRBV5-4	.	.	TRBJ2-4	TGTGCCAGCAGCTCAGCAAAGGGGGACGAAGCCAAAAACATTCAGTACTTC	CASSSAKGDEAKNIQYF
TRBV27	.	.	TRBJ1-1	TGTGCCAGCAGTTTGGGGATGAACACTGAAGCTTTCTTT	CASSLGMNTEAFF
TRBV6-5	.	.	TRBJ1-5	TGTGCCAGCAGTGAATTGGGTACAGGTCAGCCCCAGCATTTT	CASSELGTGQPQHF
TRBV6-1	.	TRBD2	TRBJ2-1	TGTGCCAGCAGTGAGGGACTAGCGGGAGGGTGGGATGAGCAGTTCTTC	CASSEGLAGGWDEQFF